The 3 T cell receptor beta chains in this list originate from one sample, sequenced in a study of T-cell memory formation after mild COVID-19. TCRdb ran MiXCR on the 5' RACE reads and lists one entry per CDR3 protein. Of about 350,000 distinct CDR3 sequences in the sample, roughly 13% were seen once. Material for sequencing was PBMCs or a T cell subset sorted from them (not recorded which). The source is a man in his late teens or twenties who had mild COVID-19 (a few samples of this study predate the infection). Cell type and time point are not known.

This clonotype has at least ten counts. The V gene is TRBV7-3, the J gene TRBJ1-1, with D maybe TRBD1 (6 bases). The CDR3 is 17 amino acids. Trimming shortened V by 0 bases and J by 4 bases, and 18 bases separated the two germline ends. Germline loops: CDR1 SGHTA, CDR2 FQGTGA. Written as DNA, the CDR3 is TGTGCCAGCAGCTTAACTACGCTGGGGGCAGGCGGCACTGAAGCTTTCTTT. This translates into CASSLTTLGAGGTEAFF.

This clonotype has more than one count but fewer than ten. The chain has TRBV2 and TRBJ2-5; 8 bases fit TRBD2. This CDR3 is 14 amino acids long. Trimming took 5 bases from V and 2 from J; bases not matched to a gene: 4. Germline CDR1 and CDR2: SNHLY and FYNNEI. CDR3 nucleotides: TGTGCCAGCAGTTGGCGGGGGGTTCAAGAGACCCAGTACTTC. Residues: CASSWRGVQETQYF. The variable domain in full, with the rest retrieved from reference TRBV2 and TRBJ2-5, is EPEVTQTPSHQVTQMGQEVILRCVPISNHLYFYWYRQILGQKVEFLVSFYNNEISEKSEIFDDQFSVERPDGSNFTLKIRSTKLEDSAMYFCASSWRGVQETQYFGPGTRLLVL.

The chain recombines TRBV29-1 with TRBJ1-2; 7 nucleotides align to TRBD1. CDR3 length: 11 residues. Trimming cost V 7 bases and J 5 bases; bases outside gene matches: 4. Germline V CDR1 and CDR2: SQVTM, ANQGSEA. CDR3: CSATGTYGYTF. The DNA of the CDR3 is TGCAGCGCGACAGGGACTTATGGCTACACCTTC. Supplemented by reference TRBV29-1 and TRBJ1-2, the full variable domain reads SAVISQKPSRDICQRGTSLTIQCQVDSQVTMMFWYRQQPGQSLTLIATANQGSEATYESGFVIDKFPISRPNLTFSTLTVSNMSPEDSSIYLCSATGTYGYTFGSGTRLTVV.